Following are 23 T cell receptor beta chains from one sample sequenced in a study of ipilimumab plus nivolumab after autologous stem cell transplantation. TCRdb's copy holds only in-frame clones and misses some; the assay was immunoSEQ multiplex PCR. The table has about 9,400 clones, 65% to 80% seen once. Sequenced here: PBMCs, sampled in a trial of ipilimumab plus nivolumab as post-transplant consolidation. All receptors derive from a female donor with multiple myeloma.

This rearrangement joins TRBV5-1 to TRBJ2-7; D is possibly TRBD1 (6 bases). The germline CDR1 and CDR2 sequences are SGHRS and YFSETQ. Trimming took 7 bases from V and 3 from J, leaving 17 bases between them. The CDR3 extends over 14 amino acids. In DNA form, the CDR3 reads TGCGCCAGCGCCCAGGGTCCAGGGGACTACGAGCAGTACTTC. Protein: CASAQGPGDYEQYF.

The rearrangement joins TRBV2 to TRBJ2-7, with no clear D. The V end lost 4 bases, the J end lost 3 bases, and 13 bases lay between the germline ends. This CDR3 has 14 amino acids. Looked up from germline, CDR1 is SNHLY and CDR2 is FYNNEI. The CDR3 nucleotides read TGTGCCAGCAGTGCGGCCTTTGGGGACTACGAGCAGTACTTC. Its protein product is CASSAAFGDYEQYF.

The chain has TRBV11-2 and TRBJ1-5, with D uncertain. V lost 5 bases to trimming and J lost 7 bases, with 12 bases between them. CDR3 size: 13 residues. CDR1 and CDR2 (germline): SGHAT, FQNNGV. Here the CDR3 reads CASSPTGEQPQHF. The CDR3 DNA sequence: TGTGCCAGCAGCCCCACTGGGGAACAGCCCCAGCATTTT.

In its sample, this clone ranks as medium-sized. The rearrangement uses TRBV7-2 and TRBJ2-7; D gene unclear. This CDR3 has 14 amino acids. V gave up 1 base and J gave up 7 bases, with 14 bases separating them. Germline V lookup: CDR1 SGHTA, CDR2 FQGNSA. This chain's CDR3 is CASSLGLTTPEQYF. CDR3 coding DNA: TGTGCCAGCAGCTTAGGGCTTACGACTCCAGAGCAGTACTTC.

This clone was seen just once. Distinct nucleotide sequences in the sample also encode this CDR3. J is TRBJ2-1 and V is TRBV6-4; 9 nucleotides match TRBD1. The CDR3 has 15 residues. Germline CDR1 is MRHNA and CDR2 is SNTAGT. V lost 5 bases, J lost 0 bases, and 2 bases stayed unmatched. In nucleotides, the CDR3 is TGTGCCAGCAGTCCGGACAGGGGCTCCTACAATGAGCAGTTCTTC. This codes for CASSPDRGSYNEQFF.

This clone was counted a few times. V gene TRBV6-7 combines with J gene TRBJ1-2, with TRBD1 as a possible D gene (6 bases). Being an ORF, TRBV6-7 has a function that is uncertain. The CDR3 covers 13 residues. Trimming cost V 11 bases and J 4 bases, with 17 bases left between them. In nucleotides, the CDR3 is TGTGCCTGCCTGGGCAGGGGAGCCTATGGCTACACCTTC. This codes for CACLGRGAYGYTF.

V usage is TRBV30 and J usage is TRBJ1-6; possibly TRBD1 for D (5 bases). Trimming took off 4 bases at V and 4 bases at J, with 8 bases between the two ends. This CDR3 is 13 amino acids long. CDR1 and CDR2 (germline): GTSNPN, SVGIG (reference sequence). The CDR3 is CAWKQEYNSPLHF. In DNA, the CDR3 is TGTGCCTGGAAACAGGAGTATAATTCACCCCTCCACTTT.

The chain has TRBV29-1 and TRBJ2-3; 7 bases match TRBD1. The CDR3 contains 14 residues. Per germline, CDR1 SQVTM and CDR2 ANQGSEA. V was pared by 1 base and J by 2 bases, with 3 bases of the junction left unmatched. CDR3 loop: CSVEGQGYTDTQYF. In DNA form, the CDR3 reads TGCAGCGTTGAAGGACAGGGATACACAGATACGCAGTATTTT.

The V and J genes are TRBV29-1 and TRBJ2-7; D may be TRBD2 (5 bases). This CDR3 comprises 12 residues. V lost 0 bases, J lost 7 bases, and 10 bases lay in between. Germline V CDR1 and CDR2: SQVTM, ANQGSEA. The CDR3 loop reads CSVEEEGLEQYF. The CDR3 DNA follows: TGCAGCGTTGAAGAAGAGGGATTAGAGCAGTACTTC.

The rearrangement uses TRBV25-1 and TRBJ1-5; 7 positions agree with TRBD1. The CDR3 is 13 amino acids. Unmatched junction bases numbered 5, after V lost 7 bases and J lost 5 bases. Germline CDR1 and CDR2: MGHDK and SYGVNS. CDR3 DNA sequence: TGTGCCAGCAAGGGACAGCTCGATCAGCCCCAGCATTTT. Residues: CASKGQLDQPQHF.

The V call is TRBV7-2, the J call TRBJ2-7; TRBD2 matches 9 bases. CDR1 and CDR2 (germline): SGHTA, FQGNSA. The J segment lost 2 bases and the V segment lost 7 bases, leaving 6 bases of the junction unmatched. The length of the CDR3 is 14 residues. The CDR3 loop is CASTARGGPYEQYF. The CDR3 DNA sequence: TGTGCCAGCACCGCGCGGGGGGGTCCCTACGAGCAGTACTTC.

There are a few counts of this clone. The CDR3 DNA reads TGTGCCTGTTCGGCGGGACTCACAGATACGCAGTATTTT. Translation gives CACSAGLTDTQYF. The V and J genes are TRBV30 and TRBJ2-3; D perhaps matches TRBD2 (6 bases). The CDR3 is 13 residues long. Trimming cost V 6 bases and J 2 bases, with 12 bases left between them. CDR1 GTSNPN and CDR2 SVGIG come from the germline V gene (reference sequence).

V and J are TRBV27 and TRBJ2-2; 12 positions match TRBD2. V shed 9 bases, J shed 6 bases, and the junction held 14 bases outside the gene matches. This CDR3 has 17 amino acids. CDR1 and CDR2 (germline): MNHEY, SMNVEV (reference sequence). In nucleotides, the CDR3 is TGTGCCAGAGGGCCCTCTAGCGGGAGGGCCTTGGCCGGGGAGCTGTTTTTT. It specifies CARGPSSGRALAGELFF.

The gene calls are TRBV11-3 and TRBJ1-6; D gene uncertain. The CDR3 runs to 13 residues. V lost 5 bases and J 1 base, leaving 3 bases between the germline ends. The germline V gene has CDR1 SGHNT and CDR2 YENEEA. The CDR3 DNA is TGTGCCAGCAGCCGGTCCTATAATTCACCCCTCCACTTT. Amino acid sequence: CASSRSYNSPLHF.

The V call is TRBV10-3, the J call TRBJ2-4; 8 bases map to TRBD1. Trimming took 0 bases from V and 7 from J; bases not matched to a gene: 5. Germline V CDR1 and CDR2: ENHRY, SYGVKD. The CDR3 consists of 15 residues. CDR3 coding DNA: TGTGCCATCAGTGAGTCGATCCAGGGGGCGAACATTCAGTACTTC. The encoded protein is CAISESIQGANIQYF.

J is TRBJ2-3 and V is TRBV10-3, with TRBD1 matching 8 bases. This CDR3 spans 13 amino acids. The junction had 5 bases not matched to a gene; V was cut back by 8 bases and J by 4 bases. Looked up from germline, CDR1 is ENHRY and CDR2 is SYGVKD. The CDR3 sequence is CAIGQGEADTQYF. CDR3 DNA sequence: TGTGCCATCGGACAGGGCGAAGCAGATACGCAGTATTTT.

This chain links TRBV10-3 with TRBJ2-1, with D perhaps assigned TRBD1 or TRBD2 (5 bases each). V lost 9 bases to trimming and J lost 0 bases, with 9 bases between them. The CDR3 is 13 amino acids. CDR1 is ENHRY, CDR2 SYGVKD, per germline. The CDR3: CAIGTNSYNEQFF. The DNA for the CDR3 is TGTGCCATTGGGACGAACTCCTACAATGAGCAGTTCTTC.

This clone was seen only a few times. The chain employs TRBV27 and TRBJ2-1, with a tentative D call TRBD2 (5 bases). This CDR3 comprises 13 residues. V lost 9 bases, J lost 6 bases, and 15 bases lay in between. Germline-derived CDR1 and CDR2 are MNHEY and SMNVEV (reference sequence). CDR3 sequence: CASLDSLANEQFF. The CDR3, as DNA: TGTGCCAGTTTGGACTCGCTTGCCAATGAGCAGTTCTTC.

The chain joins TRBV21-1 to TRBJ2-6; the table assigns TRBD1, which was not confirmed against the DNA. TRBV21-1 is a known pseudogene. There are 18 residues in the CDR3. The CDR3 loop reads CASSINRVPLSGANVLTF. CDR3 nucleotide sequence: TGTGCCAGCAGCATTAACAGGGTCCCCCTCTCTGGGGCCAACGTCCTGACTTTC.

A few counts support this clone. The rearrangement uses TRBV6-5 and TRBJ1-2; 11 bases line up with TRBD1. The ends lost 4 bases at V and 7 bases at J; junction bases unmatched: 8. Germline CDR1 is MNHEY and CDR2 is SVGAGI. The CDR3 totals 15 residues. The CDR3 protein is CASSSGTGGTGGYTF. CDR3 nucleotide sequence: TGTGCCAGCAGTTCCGGGACAGGGGGTACCGGTGGCTACACCTTC.

The chain couples TRBV5-1 to TRBJ2-1, with 11 bases aligning to TRBD2. The CDR3 has 16 amino acids. CDR1 is SGHRS and CDR2 is YFSETQ in the germline V gene. V lost 1 base, J lost 6 bases, and 6 bases stayed unmatched. The chain's CDR3 is CASSLSSTSGINEQFF. The CDR3, as DNA: TGCGCCAGCAGCTTGAGTTCGACTAGCGGGATCAATGAGCAGTTCTTC.

The genes are TRBV11-3 and TRBJ2-1; 11 bases are shared with TRBD2. The CDR3 sequence is 15 residues long. V lost 0 bases to trimming and J lost 9 bases; unmatched junction nucleotides: 4. Germline V gives CDR1 SGHNT, CDR2 YENEEA. Here the CDR3 DNA reads TGTGCCAGCAGCTTAGAGCTAGCGGGAGGAAGTGAGCAGTTCTTC. This encodes CASSLELAGGSEQFF.

This clone was recorded a few times. The gene calls are TRBV2 and TRBJ1-4; D is unresolved. The V end lost 8 bases, the J end lost 4 bases, and 8 bases lay between the germline ends. This CDR3 has 12 amino acids. From germline, CDR1 is SNHLY and CDR2 FYNNEI. Here the CDR3 reads CASSGVNEKLFF. CDR3 bases: TGTGCCAGCTCGGGAGTTAATGAAAAACTGTTTTTT.